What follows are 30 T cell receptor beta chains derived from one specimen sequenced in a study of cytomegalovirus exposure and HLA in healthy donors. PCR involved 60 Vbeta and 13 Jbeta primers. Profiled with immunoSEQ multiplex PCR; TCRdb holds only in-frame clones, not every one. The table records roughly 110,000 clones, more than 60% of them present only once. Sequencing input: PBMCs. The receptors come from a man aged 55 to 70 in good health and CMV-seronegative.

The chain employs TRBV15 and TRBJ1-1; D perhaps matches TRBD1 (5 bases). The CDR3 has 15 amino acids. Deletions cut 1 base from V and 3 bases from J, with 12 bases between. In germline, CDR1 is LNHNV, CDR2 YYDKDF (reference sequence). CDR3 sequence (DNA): TGTGCCACCAGCAGAGGTTGGGAGGGGTACACTGAAGCTTTCTTT. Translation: CATSRGWEGYTEAFF.

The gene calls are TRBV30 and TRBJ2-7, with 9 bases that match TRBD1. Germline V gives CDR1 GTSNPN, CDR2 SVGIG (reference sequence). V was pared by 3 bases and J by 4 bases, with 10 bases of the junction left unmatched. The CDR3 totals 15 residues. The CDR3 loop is CAWRYGGTGTYEQYF. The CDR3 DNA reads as TGTGCCTGGAGGTATGGGGGGACAGGGACTTACGAGCAGTACTTC.

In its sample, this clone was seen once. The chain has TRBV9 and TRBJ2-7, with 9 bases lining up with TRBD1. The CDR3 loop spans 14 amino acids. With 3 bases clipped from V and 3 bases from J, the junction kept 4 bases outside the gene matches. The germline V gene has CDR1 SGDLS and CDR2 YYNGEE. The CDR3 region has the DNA TGTGCCAGCAGCGGATCGACAGGGGGCTACGAGCAGTACTTC. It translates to CASSGSTGGYEQYF. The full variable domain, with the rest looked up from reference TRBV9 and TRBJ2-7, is DSGVTQTPKHLITATGQRVTLRCSPRSGDLSVYWYQQSLDQGLQFLIQYYNGEERAKGNILERFSAQQFPDLHSELNLSSLELGDSALYFCASSGSTGGYEQYFGPGTRLTVT.

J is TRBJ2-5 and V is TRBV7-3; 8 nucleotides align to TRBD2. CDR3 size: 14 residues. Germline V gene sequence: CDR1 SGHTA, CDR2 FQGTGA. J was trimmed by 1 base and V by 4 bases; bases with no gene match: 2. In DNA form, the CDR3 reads TGTGCCAGCAGCTCCGGGGGGGCCCAAGAGACCCAGTACTTC. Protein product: CASSSGGAQETQYF.

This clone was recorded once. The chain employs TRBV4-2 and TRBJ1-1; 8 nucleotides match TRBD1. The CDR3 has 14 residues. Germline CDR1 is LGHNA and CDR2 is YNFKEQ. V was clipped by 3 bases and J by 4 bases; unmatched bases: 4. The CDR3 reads CASSHGTGSTEAFF. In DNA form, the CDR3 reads TGTGCCAGCAGCCATGGGACAGGAAGCACTGAAGCTTTCTTT.

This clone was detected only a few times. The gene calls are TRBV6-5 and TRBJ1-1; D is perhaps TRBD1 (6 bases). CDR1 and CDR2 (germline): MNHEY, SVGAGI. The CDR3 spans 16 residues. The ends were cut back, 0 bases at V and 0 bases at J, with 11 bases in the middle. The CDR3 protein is CASSYSTGQMNTEAFF. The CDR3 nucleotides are TGTGCCAGCAGTTACTCGACAGGACAAATGAACACTGAAGCTTTCTTT.

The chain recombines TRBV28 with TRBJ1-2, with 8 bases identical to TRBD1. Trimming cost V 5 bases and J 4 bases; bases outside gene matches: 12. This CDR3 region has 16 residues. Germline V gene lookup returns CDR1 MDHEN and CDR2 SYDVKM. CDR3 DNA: TGTGCCAGCAGTCCCTACAGAACAGGGGGTACCTATGGCTACACCTTC. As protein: CASSPYRTGGTYGYTF.

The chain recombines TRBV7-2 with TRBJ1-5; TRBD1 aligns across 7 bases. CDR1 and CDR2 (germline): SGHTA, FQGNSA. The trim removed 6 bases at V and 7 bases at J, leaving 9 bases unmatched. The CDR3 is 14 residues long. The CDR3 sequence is CASSLNRGPQPQHF. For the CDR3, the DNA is TGTGCCAGCAGTCTAAACAGGGGACCCCAGCCCCAGCATTTT.

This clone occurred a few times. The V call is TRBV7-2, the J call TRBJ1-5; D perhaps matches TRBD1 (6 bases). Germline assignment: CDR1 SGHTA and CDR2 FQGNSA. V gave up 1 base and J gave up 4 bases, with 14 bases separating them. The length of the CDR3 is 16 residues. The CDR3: CASSLVVGAGNQPQHF. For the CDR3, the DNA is TGTGCCAGCAGCTTAGTGGTGGGGGCAGGTAATCAGCCCCAGCATTTT.

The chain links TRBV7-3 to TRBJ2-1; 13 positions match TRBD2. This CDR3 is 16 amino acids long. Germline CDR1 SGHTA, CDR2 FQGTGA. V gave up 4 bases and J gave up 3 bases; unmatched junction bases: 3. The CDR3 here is CASSWTSGGVYNEQFF. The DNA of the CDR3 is TGTGCCAGCAGCTGGACTAGCGGGGGTGTCTACAATGAGCAGTTCTTC.

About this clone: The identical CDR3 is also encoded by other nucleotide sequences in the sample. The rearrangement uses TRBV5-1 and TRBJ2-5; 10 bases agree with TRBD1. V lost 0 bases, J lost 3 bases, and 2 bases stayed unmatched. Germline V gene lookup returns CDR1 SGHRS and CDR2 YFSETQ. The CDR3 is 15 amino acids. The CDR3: CASSLVGTGEETQYF. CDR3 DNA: TGCGCCAGCAGCTTGGTAGGGACAGGGGAAGAGACCCAGTACTTC.

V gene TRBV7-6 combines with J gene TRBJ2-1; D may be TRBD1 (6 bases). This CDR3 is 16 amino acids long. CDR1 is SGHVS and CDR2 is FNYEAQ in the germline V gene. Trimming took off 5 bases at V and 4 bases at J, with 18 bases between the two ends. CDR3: CASSESQGMGYNEQFF. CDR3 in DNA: TGTGCCAGCAGCGAGAGCCAGGGGATGGGGTACAATGAGCAGTTCTTC.

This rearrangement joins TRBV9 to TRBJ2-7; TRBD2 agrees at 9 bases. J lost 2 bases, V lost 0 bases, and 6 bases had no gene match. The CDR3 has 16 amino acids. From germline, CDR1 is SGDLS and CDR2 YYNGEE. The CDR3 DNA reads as TGTGCCAGCAGCGTAGGTTCTAGCGGGGTAACCTACGAGCAGTACTTC. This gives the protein CASSVGSSGVTYEQYF.

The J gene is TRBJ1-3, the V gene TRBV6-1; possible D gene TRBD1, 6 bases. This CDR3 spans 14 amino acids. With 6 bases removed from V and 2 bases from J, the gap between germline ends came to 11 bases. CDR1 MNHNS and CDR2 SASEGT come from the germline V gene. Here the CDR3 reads CASSLTGTGNTIYF. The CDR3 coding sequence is TGTGCCAGCAGCCTCACAGGGACTGGAAACACCATATATTTT.

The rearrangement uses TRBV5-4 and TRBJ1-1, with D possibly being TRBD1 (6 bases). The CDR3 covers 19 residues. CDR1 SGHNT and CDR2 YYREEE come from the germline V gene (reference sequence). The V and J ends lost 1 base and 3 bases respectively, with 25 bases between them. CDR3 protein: CASSLFGVRDTARDTEAFF. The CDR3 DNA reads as TGTGCCAGCAGCTTGTTCGGGGTCCGGGACACAGCAAGGGACACTGAAGCTTTCTTT.

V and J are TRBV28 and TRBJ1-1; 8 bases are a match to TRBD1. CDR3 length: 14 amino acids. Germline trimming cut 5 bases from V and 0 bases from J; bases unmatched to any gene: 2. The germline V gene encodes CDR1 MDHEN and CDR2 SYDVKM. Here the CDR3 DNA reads TGTGCCAGCAGTCGGGACAGGCTGAACACTGAAGCTTTCTTT. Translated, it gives CASSRDRLNTEAFF.

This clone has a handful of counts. CDR3: CASSLRALNTEAFF. The CDR3 DNA sequence: TGCGCCAGCAGCTTGAGAGCTTTGAACACTGAAGCTTTCTTT. The chain joins TRBV5-1 to TRBJ1-1; D unresolved. The germline gives CDR1 SGHRS, CDR2 YFSETQ. The CDR3 length is 14 residues. V was clipped by 1 base and J by 0 bases, with 7 bases between them.

CDR3 nucleotide sequence: TGTGCCAGCACCGAGACAGGGGAGATCGGGGAGCTGTTTTTT. Its protein product is CASTETGEIGELFF. The J gene is TRBJ2-2, the V gene TRBV28; TRBD1 aligns across 8 bases. This CDR3 has 14 amino acids. Germline CDR1 MDHEN, CDR2 SYDVKM. V dropped 7 bases and J dropped 7; count of bases not matched to a gene: 8. Supplemented by reference TRBV28 and TRBJ2-2, the full variable domain reads DVKVTQSSRYLVKRTGEKVFLECVQDMDHENMFWYRQDPGLGLRLIYFSYDVKMKEKGDIPEGYSVSREKKERFSLILESASTNQTSMYLCASTETGEIGELFFGEGSRLTVL.

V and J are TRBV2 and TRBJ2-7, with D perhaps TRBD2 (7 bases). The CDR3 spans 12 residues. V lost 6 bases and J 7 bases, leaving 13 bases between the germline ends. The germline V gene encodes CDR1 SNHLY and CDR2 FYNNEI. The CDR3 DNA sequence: TGTGCCAGCAGGTGGGGGGGCGATGAGCAGTACTTC. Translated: CASRWGGDEQYF.

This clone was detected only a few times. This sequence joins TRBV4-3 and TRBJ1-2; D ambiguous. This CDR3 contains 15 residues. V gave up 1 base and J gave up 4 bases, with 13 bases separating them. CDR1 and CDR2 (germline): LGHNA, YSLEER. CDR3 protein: CASSQGGGSGYGYTF. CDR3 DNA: TGCGCCAGCAGCCAAGGCGGAGGGTCGGGCTATGGCTACACCTTC.

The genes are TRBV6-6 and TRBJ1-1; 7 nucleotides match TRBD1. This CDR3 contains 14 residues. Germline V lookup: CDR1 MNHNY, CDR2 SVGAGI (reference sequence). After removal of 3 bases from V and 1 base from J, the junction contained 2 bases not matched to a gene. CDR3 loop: CASSYRTGNTEAFF. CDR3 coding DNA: TGTGCCAGCAGTTATAGGACAGGGAACACTGAAGCTTTCTTT.

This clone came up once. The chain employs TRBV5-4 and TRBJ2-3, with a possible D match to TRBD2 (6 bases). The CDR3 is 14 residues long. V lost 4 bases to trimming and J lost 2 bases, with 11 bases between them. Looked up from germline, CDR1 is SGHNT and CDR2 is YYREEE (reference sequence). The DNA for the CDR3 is TGTGCCAGCAGCCCGGGACTTAACACAGATACGCAGTATTTT. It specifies CASSPGLNTDTQYF.

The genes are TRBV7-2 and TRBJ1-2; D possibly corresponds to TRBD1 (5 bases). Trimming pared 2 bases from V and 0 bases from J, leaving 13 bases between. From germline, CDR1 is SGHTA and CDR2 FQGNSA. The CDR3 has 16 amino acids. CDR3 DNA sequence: TGTGCCAGCAGCTTAAACGGAGCGACAGCTAACTATGGCTACACCTTC. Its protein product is CASSLNGATANYGYTF.

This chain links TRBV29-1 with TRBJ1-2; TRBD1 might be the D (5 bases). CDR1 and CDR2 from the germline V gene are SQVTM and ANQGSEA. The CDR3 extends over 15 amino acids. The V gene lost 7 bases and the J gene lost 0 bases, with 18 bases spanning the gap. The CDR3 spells CSAGKGGAANYGYTF. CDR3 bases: TGCAGCGCCGGGAAGGGCGGGGCCGCTAACTATGGCTACACCTTC.

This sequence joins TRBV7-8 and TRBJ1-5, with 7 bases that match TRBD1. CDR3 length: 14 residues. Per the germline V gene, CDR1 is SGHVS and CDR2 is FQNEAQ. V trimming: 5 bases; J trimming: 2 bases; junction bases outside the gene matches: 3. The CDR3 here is CASSVGTGNQPQHF. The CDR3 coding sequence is TGTGCCAGCAGCGTCGGGACAGGCAATCAGCCCCAGCATTTT.

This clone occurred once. This CDR3 is CASSLDGVSNQPQHF. The CDR3 DNA is TGCGCCAGCAGCTTGGACGGAGTTAGCAATCAGCCCCAGCATTTT. The chain recombines TRBV5-1 with TRBJ1-5; unclear D gene. Germline V CDR1 and CDR2: SGHRS, YFSETQ. This CDR3 has 15 amino acids. Trimming removed 0 bases at V and 0 bases at J, with 7 bases between.

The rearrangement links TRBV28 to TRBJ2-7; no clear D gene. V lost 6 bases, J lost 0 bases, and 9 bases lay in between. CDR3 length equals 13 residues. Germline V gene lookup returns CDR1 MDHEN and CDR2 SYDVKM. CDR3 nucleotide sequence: TGTGCCAGCAGGGGCTTTGCCTCCTACGAGCAGTACGTC. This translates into CASRGFASYEQYV.

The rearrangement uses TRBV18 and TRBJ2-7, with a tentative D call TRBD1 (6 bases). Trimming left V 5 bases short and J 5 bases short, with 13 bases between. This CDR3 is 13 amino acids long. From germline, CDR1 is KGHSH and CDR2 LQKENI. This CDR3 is CASSSTQGNEQYV. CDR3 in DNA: TGTGCCAGCTCATCCACTCAGGGGAACGAGCAGTACGTC.

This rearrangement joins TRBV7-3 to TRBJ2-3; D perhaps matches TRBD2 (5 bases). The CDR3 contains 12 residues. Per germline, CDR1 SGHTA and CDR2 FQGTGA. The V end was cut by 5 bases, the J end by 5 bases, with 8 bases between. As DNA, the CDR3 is TGTGCCAGCAGCGCCGAGGGAGATACGCAGTATTTT. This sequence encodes CASSAEGDTQYF.

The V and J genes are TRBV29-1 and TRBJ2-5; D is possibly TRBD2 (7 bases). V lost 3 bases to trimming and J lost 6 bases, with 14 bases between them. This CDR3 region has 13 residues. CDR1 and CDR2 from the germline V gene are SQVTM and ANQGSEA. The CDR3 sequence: CSVEPGGTKTQYF. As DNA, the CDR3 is TGCAGCGTTGAGCCGGGGGGCACAAAGACCCAGTACTTC.